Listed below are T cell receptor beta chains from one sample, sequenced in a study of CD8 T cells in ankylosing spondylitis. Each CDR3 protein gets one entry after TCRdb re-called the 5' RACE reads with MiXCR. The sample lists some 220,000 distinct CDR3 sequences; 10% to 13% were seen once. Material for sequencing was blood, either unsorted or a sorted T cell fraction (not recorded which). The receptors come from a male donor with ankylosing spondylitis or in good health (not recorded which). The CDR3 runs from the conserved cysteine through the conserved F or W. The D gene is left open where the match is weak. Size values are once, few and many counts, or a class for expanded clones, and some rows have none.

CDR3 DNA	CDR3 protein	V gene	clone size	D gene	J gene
TGTACCAGCAGCTTAGAGCCCGGATATAGACTAGCGAGCACAGATACGCAGTATTTT	CTSSLEPGYRLASTDTQYF	TRBV7-9	once	TRBD2	TRBJ2-3
TGTGCCAGCAGCTCGGGACAGGGCAATGAGCAGTTCTTC	CASSSGQGNEQFF	TRBV7-2	.	TRBD1	TRBJ2-1
TGTGCCAGCAGCGTAGAGGGACTAGCGGACCCCACAGATACGCAGTATTTT	CASSVEGLADPTDTQYF	TRBV9	few	TRBD2	TRBJ2-3
TGTGCCTGGACCCATAGTACTGGGGCCATATATTTT	CAWTHSTGAIYF	TRBV30	few	.	TRBJ1-3
TGTGCCAGCGGATACAGCGGGAACACTGAAGCTTTCTTT	CASGYSGNTEAFF	TRBV9	many	.	TRBJ1-1
TGTGCCAGCAGCCCGACGGGGGGCCGACCCTACGAGCAGTACTTC	CASSPTGGRPYEQYF	TRBV7-8	many	.	TRBJ2-7
TGTGCCAGCAGCGAGCGGACAGGGGGCCTTCCTACCTACGAGCAGTACTTC	CASSERTGGLPTYEQYF	TRBV5-5	.	TRBD1	TRBJ2-7
TGCAGCGCTCTCTCAGGGTTGGAAGCTTTCTTT	CSALSGLEAFF	TRBV29-1	many	.	TRBJ1-1
TGCAGCGTTGAAGGTGGGACAGGGAACTACGAGCAGTACTTC	CSVEGGTGNYEQYF	TRBV29-1	many	TRBD1	TRBJ2-7
TGCAGTGCTAGTGGTCTGGGGAGAAGCACAGATACGCAGTATTTT	CSASGLGRSTDTQYF	TRBV20-1	many	.	TRBJ2-3
TGTGCCAGCAGCCTCCAGACTAGCGGGGTAATAGTAGATACGCAGTATTTT	CASSLQTSGVIVDTQYF	TRBV11-2	.	TRBD2	TRBJ2-3
TGTGCCAGCAGCGGGGAACCACTAGGGGTGGCCTACAATGAGCAGTTCTTC	CASSGEPLGVAYNEQFF	TRBV9	few	.	TRBJ2-1
TGTGCCAGCGGGGCATCAGCGGACACTGAAGCTTTCTTT	CASGASADTEAFF	TRBV6-1	many	.	TRBJ1-1
TGTGCCAGCAGCTCGACAGGGAATGAGCAGTTCTTC	CASSSTGNEQFF	TRBV5-6	many	TRBD1	TRBJ2-1
TGCGCCAGCAGCTCCCCACAAGACAGGGGGCTCGGGTCCTACAATGAGCAGTTCTTC	CASSSPQDRGLGSYNEQFF	TRBV5-1	many	TRBD1	TRBJ2-1
TGCAGCGTTGGGGCCAGCCAAGAGACCCAGTACTTC	CSVGASQETQYF	TRBV29-1	many	.	TRBJ2-5
TGCGCCAGCAGCTCCCGAGGGGGCCCTTACCTATCCTACGAGCAGTACTTC	CASSSRGGPYLSYEQYF	TRBV5-1	many	TRBD1	TRBJ2-7
TGCAGTGCTACCCTGACCGGGACAGGGGGCTTCAACGAGCAGTACTTC	CSATLTGTGGFNEQYF	TRBV20-1	many	TRBD1	TRBJ2-7
TGTGCCAGCAGCCAAGATGTCGGGAGGGGAAACATTCAGTACTTC	CASSQDVGRGNIQYF	TRBV3-1	many	TRBD2	TRBJ2-4
TGTGCCAGCTCACCACCAGGGGCCAATGAGCAGTTCTTC	CASSPPGANEQFF	TRBV18	many	.	TRBJ2-1